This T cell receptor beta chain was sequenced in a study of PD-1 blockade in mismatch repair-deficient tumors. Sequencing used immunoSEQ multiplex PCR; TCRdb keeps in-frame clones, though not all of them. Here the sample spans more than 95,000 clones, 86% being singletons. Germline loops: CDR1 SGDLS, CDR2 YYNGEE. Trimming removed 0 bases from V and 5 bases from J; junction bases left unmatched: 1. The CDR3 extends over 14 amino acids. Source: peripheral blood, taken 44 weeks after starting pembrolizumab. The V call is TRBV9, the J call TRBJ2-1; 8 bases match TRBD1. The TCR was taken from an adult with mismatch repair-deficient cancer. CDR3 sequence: CASSVGTGHNEQFF. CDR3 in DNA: TGTGCCAGCAGCGTAGGGACAGGGCACAATGAGCAGTTCTTC.